Below are 18 T cell receptor beta chains sequenced from a single sample in a study of a mutant IDH1 vaccine in newly diagnosed glioma. Assay used: immunoSEQ multiplex PCR; TCRdb lists only in-frame clones, some missing. The sample lists approximately 52,000 clones, roughly 72% seen once, with over 4.5% in the top ten. Indicated time point: week 47, end of study. Topical imiquimod accompanied each vaccine dose, which consisted of 300 ug of mutant IDH1 20-mer peptide. Their target antigens are unknown. The specimen comprised PBMCs, sampled from a glioma patient whose treatment included an IDH1 peptide vaccine. The receptors were gathered from a woman aged 40 to 50 with glioma. Some clones in this sample may be carry-over from other donors' samples.

The chain combines TRBV30 with TRBJ2-1, with a possible D match to TRBD2 (6 bases). The CDR3 contains 10 residues. The V gene's germline CDR1 is GTSNPN and CDR2 SVGIG (reference sequence). The V and J ends lost 5 bases and 8 bases respectively, with 7 bases between them. CDR3 sequence reads: CAWGGDEQFF. For the CDR3, the DNA is TGTGCCTGGGGAGGGGATGAGCAGTTCTTC. Drawing the rest from reference TRBV30 and TRBJ2-1, the complete variable domain is SQTIHQWPATLVQPVGSPLSLECTVEGTSNPNLYWYRQAAGRGLQLLFYSVGIGQISSEVPQNLSASRPQDRQFILSSKKLLLSDSGFYLCAWGGDEQFFGPGTRLTVL.

This clone came up a few times. The rearrangement links TRBV5-1 to TRBJ1-4; D might be TRBD1 (5 bases). CDR1 SGHRS and CDR2 YFSETQ come from the germline V gene. This CDR3 is built from 15 residues. V shed 10 bases and J shed 5 bases, with 21 bases lying between them. CDR3 region: CAGRCPGDENEKLFF. CDR3 in DNA: TGCGCCGGGAGGTGCCCCGGGGACGAAAATGAAAAACTGTTTTTT.

The chain couples TRBV18 to TRBJ1-1; perhaps TRBD1 as D (6 bases). Germline lookup yields CDR1 KGHSH and CDR2 LQKENI. The CDR3 extends over 14 amino acids. Trimming stripped 6 bases from V and 6 bases from J, with 17 bases between. The chain's CDR3 is CASSGQIGGAEAFF. The CDR3 DNA reads TGTGCCAGCTCCGGACAGATCGGGGGGGCTGAAGCTTTCTTT.

This clone was counted between two and nine times. The chain recombines TRBV5-6 with TRBJ1-1; TRBD1 might be the D (5 bases). Germline V CDR1 and CDR2: SGHDT, YYEEEE. Trimming took off 3 bases at V and 0 bases at J, with 9 bases between the two ends. The CDR3 spans 14 residues. Written as DNA, the CDR3 is TGTGCCAGCAGCTGGGGACGGATGAACACTGAAGCTTTCTTT. It specifies CASSWGRMNTEAFF. Using reference TRBV5-6 and TRBJ1-1 for the parts outside the CDR3, the full variable domain is DAGVTQSPTHLIKTRGQQVTLRCSPKSGHDTVSWYQQALGQGPQFIFQYYEEEERQRGNFPDRFSGHQFPNYSSELNVNALLLGDSALYLCASSWGRMNTEAFFGQGTRLTVV.

The rearrangement uses TRBV7-9 and TRBJ2-1; no firm D call. The germline V gene encodes CDR1 SEHNR and CDR2 FQNEAQ (reference sequence). Trimming cost V 5 bases and J 4 bases, with 15 bases left between them. The CDR3 contains 15 residues. DNA for the CDR3: TGTGCCAGCAGCGTCGCACAGCAGTTTTACAATGAGCAGTTCTTC. It encodes CASSVAQQFYNEQFF.

The rearrangement links TRBV29-1 to TRBJ2-1, with unresolved D. The ends were cut back, 0 bases at V and 3 bases at J, with 12 bases in the middle. Per the germline V gene, CDR1 is SQVTM and CDR2 is ANQGSEA. The CDR3 has 15 residues. The CDR3, as DNA: TGCAGCGTTGAAGATCCGGGTGGGCTCTACAATGAGCAGTTCTTC. Encoded protein: CSVEDPGGLYNEQFF.

J is TRBJ1-6 and V is TRBV5-6; D possibly corresponds to TRBD1 (5 bases). The V end lost 6 bases, the J end lost 3 bases, and 10 bases lay between the germline ends. Germline assignment: CDR1 SGHDT and CDR2 YYEEEE. This CDR3 region has 14 residues. Here the CDR3 reads CASTGGHYNSPLHF. The CDR3 DNA reads TGTGCCAGCACCGGGGGTCACTATAATTCACCCCTCCACTTT.

CDR3 DNA sequence: TGCGCCAGCAGCTTGGAAGGTGGCGAGACCCAGTACTTC. Protein product: CASSLEGGETQYF. The genes are TRBV5-1 and TRBJ2-5; D unresolved. The CDR3 loop spans 13 amino acids. Germline V gene sequence: CDR1 SGHRS, CDR2 YFSETQ. The ends were cut back, 0 bases at V and 5 bases at J, with 8 bases in the middle.

The V and J genes are TRBV2 and TRBJ1-2; 10 bases line up with TRBD1. V trimming: 4 bases; J trimming: 3 bases; junction bases outside the gene matches: 2. Germline V gives CDR1 SNHLY, CDR2 FYNNEI. The CDR3 covers 14 residues. This CDR3 is CASSGQGADYGYTF. CDR3 bases: TGTGCCAGCAGTGGACAGGGGGCTGACTATGGCTACACCTTC.

The J gene is TRBJ2-1, the V gene TRBV27; the match to TRBD1 covers 9 bases. This CDR3 region has 14 residues. Losses at the gene ends were 5 bases for V and 3 bases for J; bases not matched to a gene: 2. Germline V gives CDR1 MNHEY, CDR2 SMNVEV (reference sequence). The CDR3 DNA reads as TGTGCCAGCAGTACAGGGGGCTACTACAATGAGCAGTTCTTC. Translated, it gives CASSTGGYYNEQFF.

The chain recombines TRBV30 with TRBJ1-2; weak D call: TRBD1 (6 bases). The CDR3 is made up of 13 amino acids. Trimming removed 4 bases at V and 8 bases at J, with 17 bases between. In germline, CDR1 is GTSNPN, CDR2 SVGIG (reference sequence). The CDR3 region has the DNA TGTGCCTGGAATGCGGGGGGGCTGAGAGGCTACACCTTC. It codes for CAWNAGGLRGYTF.

This clone occurred once. The chain combines TRBV14 with TRBJ2-5; D is possibly TRBD2 (5 bases). In germline, CDR1 is SGHDN, CDR2 FVKESK. This CDR3 is built from 14 residues. Trimming removed 3 bases at V and 1 base at J, with 9 bases between. This CDR3 is CASSHKDFQETQYF. The CDR3 DNA follows: TGTGCCAGCAGCCACAAGGACTTCCAAGAGACCCAGTACTTC.

V usage is TRBV29-1 and J usage is TRBJ2-7, with D possibly TRBD1 on 5 matching bases. Trimming left V 4 bases short and J 0 bases short, with 13 bases between. Germline V gene data show CDR1 as SQVTM and CDR2 as ANQGSEA. There are 14 residues in the CDR3. The CDR3 DNA reads TGCAGCGTTGCAGGGCAAGCGAGCTCCTACGAGCAGTACTTC. Encoded protein: CSVAGQASSYEQYF.

This chain uses TRBV10-1 with TRBJ2-1; a weak D match, TRBD2 (5 bases). Germline CDR1 reads WNHNN; CDR2 reads SYGVQD (reference sequence). V lost 6 bases, J lost 5 bases, and 14 bases lay in between. The CDR3 loop spans 14 amino acids. As DNA, the CDR3 is TGCGCCAGCAGCAAGGGAGACGGAGACAATGAGCAGTTCTTC. Residues: CASSKGDGDNEQFF.

This chain uses TRBV11-2 with TRBJ1-1, with TRBD1 identical over 9 bases. This CDR3 is 16 amino acids long. V dropped 3 bases and J dropped 2; count of bases not matched to a gene: 7. Per germline, CDR1 SGHAT and CDR2 FQNNGV. The CDR3 sequence is CASSFEPGQGNTEAFF. CDR3 sequence (DNA): TGTGCCAGCAGCTTCGAACCGGGACAGGGAAACACTGAAGCTTTCTTT.

The chain combines TRBV19 with TRBJ1-4; D unclear. The length of the CDR3 is 14 residues. V was shortened by 3 bases and J by 4 bases, with 9 bases between the two germline ends. CDR1 is LNHDA, CDR2 SQIVND, per germline (reference sequence). Written as DNA, the CDR3 is TGTGCCAGTAGTATCGGAAGGCTTAATGAAAAACTGTTTTTT. Translating gives CASSIGRLNEKLFF.

This chain links TRBV6-5 with TRBJ2-7; 9 positions agree with TRBD2. This CDR3 has 14 residues. Germline values: CDR1 MNHEY, CDR2 SVGAGI. V was clipped by 6 bases and J by 2 bases; unmatched bases: 5. The DNA of the CDR3 is TGTGCCAGCAGGCCGGGACTAGCCCCCTACGAGCAGTACTTC. Protein product: CASRPGLAPYEQYF.

V usage is TRBV19 and J usage is TRBJ1-2; 11 bases match TRBD1. In germline, CDR1 is LNHDA, CDR2 SQIVND (reference sequence). The CDR3 sequence is 18 residues long. The V and J ends lost 6 bases and 3 bases, in that order; junction bases with no gene match: 15. CDR3 protein: CASRQTGTGGLIDYGYTF. The CDR3 DNA follows: TGTGCCAGTAGACAAACCGGGACAGGGGGGCTTATAGACTATGGCTACACCTTC.